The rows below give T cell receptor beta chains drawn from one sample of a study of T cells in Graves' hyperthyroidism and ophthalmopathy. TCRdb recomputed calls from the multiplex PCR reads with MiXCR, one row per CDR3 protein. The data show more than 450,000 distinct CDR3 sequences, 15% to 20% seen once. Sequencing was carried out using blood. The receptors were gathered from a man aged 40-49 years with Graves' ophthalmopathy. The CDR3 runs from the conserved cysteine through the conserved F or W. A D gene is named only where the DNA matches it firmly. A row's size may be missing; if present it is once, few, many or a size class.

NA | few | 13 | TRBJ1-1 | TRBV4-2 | CASSQQQDTEAFF | TGTGCCAGCAGCCAACAACAAGACACTGAAGCTTTCTTT
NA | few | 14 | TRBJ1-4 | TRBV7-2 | CASSSDRMNEKLFF | TGTGCCAGCAGCTCGGACAGAATGAATGAAAAACTGTTTTTT
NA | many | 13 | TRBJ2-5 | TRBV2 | CASSEWGEETQYF | TGTGCCAGCAGTGAATGGGGGGAAGAGACCCAGTACTTC
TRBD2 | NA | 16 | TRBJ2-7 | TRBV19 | CASSILPGLALVEQYF | TGTGCCAGTAGTATTTTACCGGGACTAGCCCTCGTCGAGCAGTACTTC
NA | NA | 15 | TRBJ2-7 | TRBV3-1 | CASSLLGQGNYEQYF | TGTGCCAGCAGCCTTCTGGGCCAGGGGAACTACGAGCAGTACTTC
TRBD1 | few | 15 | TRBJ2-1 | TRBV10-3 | CAIRTGTGGVNEQFF | TGTGCCATCAGAACCGGGACAGGGGGCGTGAATGAGCAGTTCTTC
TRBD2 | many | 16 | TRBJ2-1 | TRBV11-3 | CASSPRLAGGMGEQFF | TGTGCCAGCAGCCCCCGACTAGCGGGAGGGATGGGGGAGCAGTTCTTC
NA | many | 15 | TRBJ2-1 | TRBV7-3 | CASSPTAVGTDEQFF | TGTGCCAGCAGCCCCACGGCGGTCGGGACGGATGAGCAGTTCTTC
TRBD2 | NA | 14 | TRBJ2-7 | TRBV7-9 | CASGASGGAHEQYF | TGTGCCAGCGGGGCTAGCGGGGGGGCCCACGAGCAGTACTTC
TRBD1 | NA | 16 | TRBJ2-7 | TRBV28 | CASSPLLTGEEYGQYF | TGTGCCAGCAGCCCTCTACTGACAGGGGAAGAGTATGGGCAGTACTTC
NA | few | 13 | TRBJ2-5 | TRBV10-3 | CAIRNRDQETQYF | TGTGCCATCAGAAACAGGGACCAAGAGACCCAGTACTTC
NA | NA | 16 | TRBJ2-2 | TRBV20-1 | CSARQYHRTNTGELFF | TGCAGTGCTAGACAGTACCACCGCACGAACACCGGGGAGCTGTTTTTT
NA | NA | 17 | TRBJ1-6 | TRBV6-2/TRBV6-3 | CASSAGTASSYNSPLHF | TGTGCCAGCAGCGCTGGGACTGCGAGCTCCTATAATTCACCCCTCCACTTT
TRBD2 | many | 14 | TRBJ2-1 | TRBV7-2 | CASTLAGVVIEQFF | TGTGCCAGCACCCTAGCGGGAGTTGTCATTGAGCAGTTCTTC
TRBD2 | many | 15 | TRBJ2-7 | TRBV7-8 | CASSLGGGSPYEQYF | TGTGCCAGCAGCTTAGGTGGCGGGAGCCCCTACGAGCAGTACTTC
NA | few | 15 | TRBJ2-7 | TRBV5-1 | CASSPGDSLPGEQYF | TGCGCCAGCAGCCCAGGGGACTCCCTCCCCGGCGAGCAGTACTTC
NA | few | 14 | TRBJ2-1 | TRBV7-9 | CASRSGTDYNEQFF | TGTGCCAGCAGGTCCGGAACTGACTACAATGAGCAGTTCTTC
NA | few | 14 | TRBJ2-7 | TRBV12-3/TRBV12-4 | CASSPLARYYEQYF | TGTGCCAGCAGTCCCCTGGCTCGGTACTACGAGCAGTACTTC
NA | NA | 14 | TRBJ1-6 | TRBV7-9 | CASSFGGANSPLHF | TGTGCCAGCAGCTTCGGAGGGGCTAATTCACCCCTCCACTTT
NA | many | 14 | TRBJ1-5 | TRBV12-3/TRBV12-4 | CASSGGIRNQPQHF | TGTGCCAGCAGTGGAGGGATTCGCAATCAGCCCCAGCATTTT
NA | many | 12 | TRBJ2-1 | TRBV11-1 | CASSFVEDEQFF | TGTGCCAGCAGCTTCGTTGAGGATGAGCAGTTCTTC
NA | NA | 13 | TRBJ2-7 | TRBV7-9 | CASSFESSYEQYF | TGTGCCAGCAGCTTCGAATCCTCCTACGAGCAGTACTTC
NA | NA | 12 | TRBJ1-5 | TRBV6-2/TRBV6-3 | CASSGGPRPQHF | TGTGCCAGCAGTGGGGGTCCCAGGCCCCAGCATTTT
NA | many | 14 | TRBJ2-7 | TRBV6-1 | CASSPTTSSYEQYF | TGTGCCAGCAGTCCGACAACGAGCTCCTACGAGCAGTACTTC
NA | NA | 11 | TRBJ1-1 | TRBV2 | CASRGSGEAFF | TGTGCCAGCAGGGGGTCTGGGGAAGCTTTCTTT
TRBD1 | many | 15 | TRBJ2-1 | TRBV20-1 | CSARHSGQGTYEQFF | TGCAGTGCTAGACATTCGGGACAGGGGACGTATGAGCAGTTCTTC
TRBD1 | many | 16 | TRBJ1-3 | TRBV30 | CAWSRPRDRRENTIYF | TGTGCCTGGAGCCGCCCCCGGGACAGAAGGGAAAACACCATATATTTT
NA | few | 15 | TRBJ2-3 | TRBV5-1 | CASSLDGISTDTQYF | TGCGCCAGCAGCTTGGACGGCATAAGCACAGATACGCAGTATTTT
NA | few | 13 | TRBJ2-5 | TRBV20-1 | CSARDLWGETQYF | TGCAGTGCTAGAGATCTGTGGGGAGAGACCCAGTACTTC
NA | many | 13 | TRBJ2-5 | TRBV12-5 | CASGSGSQETQYF | TGTGCTAGTGGCTCAGGGTCCCAAGAGACCCAGTACTTC
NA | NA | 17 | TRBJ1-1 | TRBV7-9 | CASSHVGTGRMNTEAFF | TGTGCCAGCAGCCATGTGGGAACAGGGAGGATGAACACTGAAGCTTTCTTT
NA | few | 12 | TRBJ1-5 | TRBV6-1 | CASSSLREPQHF | TGTGCCAGCAGTTCTCTTCGGGAGCCCCAGCATTTT
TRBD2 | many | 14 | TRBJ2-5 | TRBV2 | CASSGTSGQETQYF | TGTGCCAGCAGTGGCACTAGCGGCCAAGAGACCCAGTACTTC
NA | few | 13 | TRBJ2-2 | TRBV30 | CAWREGAYGELFF | TGTGCCTGGAGGGAGGGGGCCTACGGGGAGCTGTTTTTT
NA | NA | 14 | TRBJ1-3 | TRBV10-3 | CAISGLASGNTIYF | TGTGCCATCAGTGGCCTCGCCTCTGGAAACACCATATATTTT
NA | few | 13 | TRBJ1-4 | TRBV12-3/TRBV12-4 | CASSGQFNEKLFF | TGTGCCAGCAGTGGACAGTTTAATGAAAAACTGTTTTTT
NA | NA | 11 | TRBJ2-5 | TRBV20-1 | CSAHEGTPQYF | TGCAGCGCACACGAAGGGACCCCCCAATACTTC
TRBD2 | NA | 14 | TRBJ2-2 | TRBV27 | CASSLREGNGELFF | TGTGCCAGCAGTTTACGGGAGGGGAACGGGGAGCTGTTTTTT
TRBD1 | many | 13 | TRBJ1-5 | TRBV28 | CASSPDRVQPQHF | TGTGCCAGCAGCCCGGACAGGGTTCAGCCCCAGCATTTT
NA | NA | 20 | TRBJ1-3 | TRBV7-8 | CASSLERPGTGAGAGNTIYF | TGTGCCAGCAGCTTAGAACGGCCGGGCACAGGTGCCGGGGCGGGAAACACCATATATTTT
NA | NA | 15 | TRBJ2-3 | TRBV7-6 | CASSFNTFGTDTQYF | TGTGCCAGCAGCTTTAACACCTTCGGCACAGATACGCAGTATTTT
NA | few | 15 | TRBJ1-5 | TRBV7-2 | CASRVAPGGNQPQHF | TGTGCCAGCAGGGTGGCCCCAGGGGGCAATCAGCCCCAGCATTTT
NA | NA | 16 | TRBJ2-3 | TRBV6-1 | CASRPPGGGKADTQYF | TGTGCCAGCAGACCCCCCGGGGGCGGGAAGGCAGATACGCAGTATTTT
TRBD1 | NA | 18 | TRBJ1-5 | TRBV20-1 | CSARDGTGSAISNQPQHF | TGCAGTGCTAGAGACGGGACAGGGAGCGCGATTAGCAATCAGCCCCAGCATTTT
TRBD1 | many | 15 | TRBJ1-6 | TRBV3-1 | CASSRRDRDNSPLHF | TGTGCCAGCAGCCGCCGGGACAGGGATAATTCACCCCTCCACTTT
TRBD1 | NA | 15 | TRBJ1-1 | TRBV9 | CASSVGTGPNTEAFF | TGTGCCAGCAGCGTTGGGACAGGGCCGAACACTGAAGCTTTCTTT
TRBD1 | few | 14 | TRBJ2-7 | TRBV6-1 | CASSRDSQSYEQYF | TGTGCCAGCAGCAGGGACAGCCAATCCTACGAGCAGTACTTC
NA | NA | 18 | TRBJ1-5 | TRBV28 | CASSLLAGAWGGNQPQHF | TGTGCCAGCAGTTTATTAGCAGGGGCTTGGGGTGGCAATCAGCCCCAGCATTTT
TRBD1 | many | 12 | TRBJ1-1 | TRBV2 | CASRGQGFEAFF | TGTGCCAGCAGAGGACAGGGGTTTGAAGCTTTCTTT
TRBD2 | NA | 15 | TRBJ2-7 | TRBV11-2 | CASSLWVSGTGEQYF | TGTGCCAGCAGCTTATGGGTTAGCGGGACGGGCGAGCAGTACTTC
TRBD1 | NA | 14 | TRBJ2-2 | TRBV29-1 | CSVAGTGLAGELFF | TGCAGCGTCGCCGGGACAGGGTTGGCCGGGGAGCTGTTTTTT
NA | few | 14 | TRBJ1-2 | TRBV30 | CAWSGTGIIYGYTF | TGTGCCTGGAGTGGTACAGGGATAATCTATGGCTACACCTTC
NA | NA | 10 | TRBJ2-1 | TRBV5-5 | CASSSDQQFF | TGTGCCAGCAGCTCTGATCAGCAGTTCTTC
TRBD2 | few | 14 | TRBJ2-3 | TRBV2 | CASGRLAGAPTQYF | TGTGCCAGCGGCCGACTAGCGGGGGCCCCGACGCAGTATTTT
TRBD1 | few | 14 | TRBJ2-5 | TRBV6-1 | CASSPDRQGSAQYF | TGTGCCAGCAGCCCTGACCGACAGGGGTCAGCCCAGTACTTC
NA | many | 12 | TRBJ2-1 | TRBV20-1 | CSASGGRNEQFF | TGCAGTGCTTCCGGTGGAAGGAATGAGCAGTTCTTC
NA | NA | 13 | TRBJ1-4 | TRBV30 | CAWRPRGNEKLFF | TGTGCCTGGAGGCCCCGTGGTAATGAAAAACTGTTTTTT